This entry describes one TCR beta chain. The sample is drawn from a study of blood T cell repertoires in COVID-19. For the study at large: In each case, the material was cDNA or gDNA derived from T cells, B-cell-depleted T cells, or PBMCs.

Sequencing used immunoSEQ multiplex PCR; TCRdb keeps in-frame clones, though not all of them. Found here are 260,000 or so clones, 88% of them singletons; the top ten hold 0.7%. The V gene's germline CDR1 is SGHTA and CDR2 FQGNSA. There are 17 residues in the CDR3. V was pared by 1 base and J by 11 bases, with 16 bases of the junction left unmatched. Source material: peripheral blood. The V call is TRBV7-2, the J call TRBJ1-1; 10 bases match TRBD1. The receptor was derived from a human donor in a cohort sampled during active COVID-19. The CDR3 sequence is CASSLVGSGLTGGIAFF. CDR3 sequence (DNA): TGTGCCAGCAGCTTAGTTGGTTCAGGCCTGACAGGGGGCATTGCTTTCTTT.